The clone carrying this T cell receptor beta chain was recorded many times. As yet, its antigen is unknown. The data originate from a study of CD8 T cells in ankylosing spondylitis. Trimming cost V 3 bases and J 8 bases, with 11 bases left between them. The CDR3 runs 13 residues. From germline, CDR1 is LNHNV and CDR2 YYDKDF (reference sequence). Whole-study results and caveats: Typical of ankylosing spondylitis blood, it appeared, was a TCR beta motif of roughly eight highly homologous variants. Disease-linked clones had a CD8+ phenotype and relatively low frequency in peripheral blood. Prior literature has documented some motif variants in synovial fluid and blood from reactive arthritis.

As the method for making TCR beta libraries, quantitative 5'-RACE with molecular barcodes was used. TCRdb re-derived calls from the 5' RACE reads in MiXCR, one entry per CDR3 protein. The table shows 100,000 to 150,000 distinct CDR3 sequences, with 6.5% to 9% occurring only once. What was sequenced was blood, either unsorted or a sorted T cell fraction (not recorded which). The V and J genes are TRBV15 and TRBJ2-1; D uncertain. The origin of this receptor is a male donor with ankylosing spondylitis or in good health (not recorded which). This CDR3 reads CATSRDLAYEQFF. CDR3 nucleotides: TGTGCCACCAGCAGGGATTTAGCATATGAGCAGTTCTTC.